Shown below are 21 T cell receptor beta chains from a single sample sequenced in a study of T cell changes during pregnancy in multiple sclerosis. Assay used: immunoSEQ multiplex PCR; TCRdb lists only in-frame clones, some missing. This sample has around 40,000 clones, with 90% to 95% found just once. The source was CD8+ T cells from peripheral blood mononuclear cells, collected in the third trimester of pregnancy. All receptors come from a female donor with multiple sclerosis, enrolled in a pregnancy study.

The chain carries TRBV12-5 and TRBJ1-1; tentatively, D is TRBD1 (5 bases). The germline V gene encodes CDR1 LGHNT and CDR2 FRNRAP. The CDR3 is 15 residues long. The germline V and J ends were trimmed by 3 bases and 1 base, with 12 bases remaining between them. As DNA, the CDR3 is TGTGCTAGTGGTTTCTCGACCCAGGGGAACACTGAAGCTTTCTTT. It codes for CASGFSTQGNTEAFF.

The chain joins TRBV7-6 to TRBJ2-5, with TRBD2 matching over 13 bases. The CDR3 totals 16 residues. Germline-derived CDR1 and CDR2 are SGHVS and FNYEAQ. With V trimmed by 5 bases and J by 4 bases, 7 bases remained unmatched. The CDR3 sequence is CASSPELAGGRETQYF. CDR3 DNA sequence: TGTGCCAGCAGCCCAGAACTAGCGGGGGGGCGAGAGACCCAGTACTTC.

The rearrangement links TRBV5-1 to TRBJ2-7; TRBD2 aligns across 10 bases. The CDR3 is 14 residues long. The V and J ends lost 2 bases and 3 bases, in that order; junction bases with no gene match: 2. Germline V gene sequence: CDR1 SGHRS, CDR2 YFSETQ. The CDR3 reads CASSLSGGGYEQYF. In DNA, the CDR3 is TGCGCCAGCAGCTTAAGCGGGGGGGGCTACGAGCAGTACTTC.

The gene calls are TRBV7-8 and TRBJ2-7, with D maybe TRBD2 (5 bases). Germline CDR1 and CDR2: SGHVS and FQNEAQ. Trimming pared 8 bases from V and 0 bases from J, leaving 14 bases between. The CDR3 is made up of 14 amino acids. Here the CDR3 DNA reads TGTGCCAGCGCTAACCCCCGGGACTCCTACGAGCAGTACTTC. Its translation: CASANPRDSYEQYF.

This clone was counted once. CDR3 nucleotides: TGCGCCAGCACCTCCGACAGGGCCTCTGAAGCTTTCTTT. This translates into CASTSDRASEAFF. The chain uses TRBV5-1 and TRBJ1-1, with TRBD1 matching over 7 bases. V lost 6 bases, J lost 6 bases, and 8 bases stayed unmatched. The CDR3 spans 13 residues. Germline CDR1 SGHRS, CDR2 YFSETQ.

V is TRBV11-3 and J is TRBJ1-1; 9 bases map to TRBD1. After removal of 2 bases from V and 8 bases from J, the junction contained 3 bases not matched to a gene. CDR3 size: 13 residues. CDR1 and CDR2 from the germline V gene are SGHNT and YENEEA. As DNA, the CDR3 is TGTGCCAGCAGCTTAACAGGGGGCACCGAAGCTTTCTTT. This sequence encodes CASSLTGGTEAFF. Combining the CDR3 with reference TRBV11-3 and TRBJ1-1 gives the whole variable domain EAGVVQSPRYKIIEKKQPVAFWCNPISGHNTLYWYLQNLGQGPELLIRYENEEAVDDSQLPKDRFSAERLKGVDSTLKIQPAELGDSAVYLCASSLTGGTEAFFGQGTRLTVV.

This clone occurred once. J is TRBJ2-1 and V is TRBV9; D perhaps matches TRBD2 (6 bases). Trimming cost V 3 bases and J 0 bases, with 10 bases left between them. In germline, CDR1 is SGDLS, CDR2 YYNGEE. The CDR3 runs 15 residues. Here the CDR3 DNA reads TGTGCCAGCAGCGGCGGGGATTTCTCCTACAATGAGCAGTTCTTC. Translated, it gives CASSGGDFSYNEQFF.

V and J are TRBV4-1 and TRBJ2-2; 11 nucleotides line up with TRBD2. CDR3 length: 19 residues. With 1 base clipped from V and 1 base from J, the junction kept 8 bases outside the gene matches. Germline assignment: CDR1 MGHRA and CDR2 YSYEKL. For the CDR3, the DNA is TGCGCCAGCAGCCAAGTAATCCCTAGCGGGGGGCAGAACACCGGGGAGCTGTTTTTT. This translates into CASSQVIPSGGQNTGELFF.

The chain recombines TRBV27 with TRBJ2-5, with a tentative D call TRBD1 (6 bases). V lost 4 bases and J 0 bases, leaving 18 bases between the germline ends. Germline-derived CDR1 and CDR2 are MNHEY and SMNVEV (reference sequence). This CDR3 comprises 17 residues. CDR3 coding DNA: TGTGCCAGCAGTTCGGACAGCAAGGGGATTTACCAAGAGACCCAGTACTTC. It encodes CASSSDSKGIYQETQYF.

This clone was counted a single time. The chain carries TRBV11-2 and TRBJ2-2, with 11 positions matching TRBD1. Germline loops: CDR1 SGHAT, CDR2 FQNNGV. The CDR3 is 14 amino acids. After removal of 8 bases from V and 6 bases from J, the junction contained 5 bases not matched to a gene. The CDR3 nucleotides read TGTGCCAGCCCTGGACAGGGGGCTTCCGGGGAGCTGTTTTTT. Its protein product is CASPGQGASGELFF.

This chain connects TRBV5-1 to TRBJ2-3, with TRBD2 as a possible D gene (5 bases). This CDR3 region has 13 residues. Germline V CDR1 and CDR2: SGHRS, YFSETQ. Trimming took off 4 bases at V and 5 bases at J, with 11 bases between the two ends. The CDR3 sequence: CASSEEARDTQYF. DNA for the CDR3: TGCGCCAGCAGCGAGGAGGCAAGAGATACGCAGTATTTT.

The chain links TRBV9 to TRBJ2-7; a weak D match, TRBD1 (5 bases). The V gene's germline CDR1 is SGDLS and CDR2 YYNGEE. V lost 3 bases to trimming and J lost 2 bases, with 15 bases between them. CDR3 length equals 15 residues. CDR3 sequence: CASSGTTDSPYEQYF. For the CDR3, the DNA is TGTGCCAGCAGCGGGACAACTGACAGCCCCTACGAGCAGTACTTC.

The chain carries TRBV5-1 and TRBJ2-2, with 14 bases fitting TRBD2. Trimming took 7 bases from V and 7 from J; bases not matched to a gene: 18. CDR1 is SGHRS, CDR2 YFSETQ, per germline. CDR3 length equals 19 residues. CDR3 amino acids: CASYPGLAGDPDSGGELFF. CDR3 DNA: TGCGCCAGCTATCCGGGACTAGCGGGGGACCCGGATAGCGGCGGGGAGCTGTTTTTT.

This chain connects TRBV13 to TRBJ2-3, with 10 bases identical to TRBD2. V shed 2 bases and J 3 bases; nucleotides not matched to a gene: 2. CDR3 length: 15 residues. CDR1 is PRHDT and CDR2 is FYEKMQ in the germline V gene (reference sequence). CDR3 nucleotides: TGTGCCAGCAGCTTAAGGACTAGCGGTACAGATACGCAGTATTTT. Translation gives CASSLRTSGTDTQYF.

V gene TRBV10-3 combines with J gene TRBJ2-5; 12 bases are a match to TRBD2. Unmatched junction bases numbered 6, after V lost 2 bases and J lost 5 bases. There are 16 residues in the CDR3. The germline V gene encodes CDR1 ENHRY and CDR2 SYGVKD. CDR3 nucleotides: TGTGCCATCAGTGAGCCTAGCGGGGGGGCCGAGGAGACCCAGTACTTC. It yields the protein CAISEPSGGAEETQYF.

V is TRBV4-2 and J is TRBJ1-4; 8 bases align to TRBD1. The ends lost 3 bases at V and 5 bases at J; junction bases unmatched: 8. The CDR3 runs 16 residues. Germline assignment: CDR1 LGHNA and CDR2 YNFKEQ. CDR3: CASSQEDREENEKLFF. In DNA, the CDR3 is TGTGCCAGCAGCCAGGAGGACAGGGAGGAAAATGAAAAACTGTTTTTT.

This chain uses TRBV7-9 with TRBJ2-1; 7 bases align to TRBD2. There are 17 residues in the CDR3. Germline values: CDR1 SEHNR, CDR2 FQNEAQ (reference sequence). V dropped 1 base and J dropped 4; count of bases not matched to a gene: 10. The chain's CDR3 is CASSLEFRTGGYNEQFF. The CDR3 DNA sequence: TGTGCCAGCAGCTTAGAGTTCCGGACGGGGGGATACAATGAGCAGTTCTTC.

The V call is TRBV6-6, the J call TRBJ1-1; 7 bases are a match to TRBD1. There are 14 residues in the CDR3. The germline V gene has CDR1 MNHNY and CDR2 SVGAGI (reference sequence). V shed 4 bases, J shed 7 bases, and the junction held 9 bases outside the gene matches. CDR3 nucleotides: TGTGCCAGCAGTTCGGACAGGAGCCGCCTTGAAGCTTTCTTT. Protein: CASSSDRSRLEAFF.

J is TRBJ2-7 and V is TRBV27; D not resolved. The V end lost 2 bases, the J end lost 0 bases, and 5 bases lay between the germline ends. There are 13 residues in the CDR3. From germline, CDR1 is MNHEY and CDR2 SMNVEV (reference sequence). CDR3 residues: CASSLTDSYEQYF. CDR3 DNA sequence: TGTGCCAGCAGTTTAACAGACTCCTACGAGCAGTACTTC.

For the CDR3, the DNA is TGTGCCAGCAGCCAAGATTTAAGCGCCAACTACGAGCAGTACTTC. Residues: CASSQDLSANYEQYF. The chain uses TRBV4-2 and TRBJ2-7, with unresolved D. Germline CDR1 reads LGHNA; CDR2 reads YNFKEQ. V was cut by 0 bases and J by 3 bases, with 12 bases left in between. This CDR3 region has 15 residues.

V and J are TRBV13 and TRBJ2-2; weak D call: TRBD1 (5 bases). From germline, CDR1 is PRHDT and CDR2 FYEKMQ (reference sequence). The CDR3 is made up of 16 amino acids. V lost 5 bases to trimming and J lost 0 bases, with 13 bases between them. Here the CDR3 reads CASSDPTGANTGELFF. The CDR3, as DNA: TGTGCCAGCAGCGATCCCACAGGTGCGAACACCGGGGAGCTGTTTTTT.